Each of the 8 T cell receptor beta chains below was sequenced from the same sample in a study of CD8 T cells in Susac syndrome. Reverse transcription used roughly 0.45 to 1 ug RNA and random hexamers. TCRdb passed the immunoSEQ multiplex PCR reads through MiXCR, listing each CDR3 protein once. Of 250,000 to 300,000 distinct CDR3 sequences listed, 65% to 90% were seen once; the top ten hold 0.2% to 0.25%. Sample: CD8+ T cells from PBMCs. These receptors were collected from a human donor with multiple sclerosis.

This clonotype was found a few times. The V and J genes are TRBV6-5 and TRBJ2-1; D may match TRBD1 or TRBD2 (5 bases each). The V gene lost 2 bases and the J gene lost 5 bases, with 10 bases spanning the gap. CDR1 and CDR2 (germline): MNHEY, SVGAGI. The CDR3 extends over 14 amino acids. As DNA, the CDR3 is TGTGCCAGCAGTTACCCGGGGCCCAACAATGAGCAGTTCTTC. It yields the protein CASSYPGPNNEQFF.

This rearrangement joins TRBV28 to TRBJ2-7, with D possibly matching TRBD1 (5 bases). CDR3 length: 14 residues. Trimming pared 5 bases from V and 6 bases from J, leaving 17 bases between. Germline CDR1 and CDR2: MDHEN and SYDVKM. CDR3 coding DNA: TGTGCCAGCAGTCCGATCGTCCAGGGTTCCGAGCAGTACTTC. This translates into CASSPIVQGSEQYF.

The chain employs TRBV29-1 and TRBJ1-3, with D hard to call. Trimming removed 3 bases from V and 4 bases from J, with 16 bases in between. This CDR3 is built from 15 residues. Germline-derived CDR1 and CDR2 are SQVTM and ANQGSEA. CDR3 DNA sequence: TGCAGCGTTGAGTCCCGTGGGCTGAGCGGAAACACCATATATTTT. Residues: CSVESRGLSGNTIYF.

The V gene is TRBV6-1, the J gene TRBJ2-7; 8 bases align to TRBD1. Looked up from germline, CDR1 is MNHNS and CDR2 is SASEGT. The CDR3 has 15 residues. V lost 6 bases to trimming and J lost 4 bases; unmatched junction nucleotides: 11. As DNA, the CDR3 is TGTGCCAGCAGCCCACTTCGGACAGGGCGGTACGAGCAGTACTTC. Its protein product is CASSPLRTGRYEQYF.

The rearrangement joins TRBV28 to TRBJ1-4, with D perhaps matching TRBD1 (6 bases). V was pared by 5 bases and J by 6 bases, with 16 bases between. This CDR3 has 15 amino acids. Germline V CDR1 and CDR2: MDHEN, SYDVKM. The CDR3 loop is CASSLKGHLHEKLFF. CDR3 DNA: TGTGCCAGCAGTCTGAAGGGACATTTACATGAAAAACTGTTTTTT.

The V and J genes are TRBV7-4 and TRBJ1-1, with no clear D. Trimming pared 5 bases from V and 1 base from J, leaving 14 bases between. The germline gives CDR1 SGHVT, CDR2 SQSDAQ. The CDR3 length is 15 residues. The chain's CDR3 is CASSPPLNQNTEAFF. The CDR3 coding sequence is TGTGCCAGCAGCCCCCCCCTTAACCAGAACACTGAAGCTTTCTTT.

The chain recombines TRBV27 with TRBJ2-1; 13 nucleotides match TRBD2. Germline trimming cut 4 bases from V and 6 bases from J; bases unmatched to any gene: 12. This CDR3 spans 18 amino acids. CDR1 and CDR2 from the germline V gene are MNHEY and SMNVEV (reference sequence). The CDR3 DNA reads as TGTGCCAGCAGTTCCTGGACTAGCGGGAGAGGGAAATTCAATGAGCAGTTCTTC. Its protein is CASSSWTSGRGKFNEQFF.

This clonotype came up once. The chain couples TRBV29-1 to TRBJ1-1, with a tentative D call TRBD1 (5 bases). Germline lookup yields CDR1 SQVTM and CDR2 ANQGSEA. V was cut by 5 bases and J by 5 bases, with 9 bases left in between. The CDR3 consists of 11 residues. CDR3: CSVPRGTEAFF. The CDR3 nucleotides are TGCAGCGTTCCCCGGGGGACTGAAGCTTTCTTT.